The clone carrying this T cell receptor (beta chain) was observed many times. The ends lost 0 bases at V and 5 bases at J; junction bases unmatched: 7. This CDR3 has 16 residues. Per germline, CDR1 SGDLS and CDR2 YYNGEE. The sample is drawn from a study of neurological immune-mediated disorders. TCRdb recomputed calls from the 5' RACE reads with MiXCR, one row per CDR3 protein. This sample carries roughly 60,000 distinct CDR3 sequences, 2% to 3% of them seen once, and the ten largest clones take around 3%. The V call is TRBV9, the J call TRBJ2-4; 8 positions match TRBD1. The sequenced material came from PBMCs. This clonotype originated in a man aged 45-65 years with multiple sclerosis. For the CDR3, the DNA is TGTGCCAGCAGCGTAGAGGCAGGGGGCTTTCAAAACATTCAGTACTTC. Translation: CASSVEAGGFQNIQYF.